The 2 T cell receptor beta chains listed next were all sequenced from one sample in a study of T cells in Graves' hyperthyroidism and ophthalmopathy. Amplified regions were TCR beta CDR3 sequences from RNA transcripts. Using the HTBI primer set, a first-round RT-PCR was run on the TCR CDR3. Using its own MiXCR run on the multiplex PCR reads, TCRdb lists one record per CDR3 protein. The sample yields a few hundred thousand distinct CDR3 sequences, roughly 50% seen once. Source material: peripheral blood or thyroid tissue (not recorded which). The receptors here all came from a woman between 18 and 29 years old with Graves' hyperthyroidism.

This clonotype was detected ten times or more. V usage is TRBV7-9 and J usage is TRBJ1-6, with D perhaps matching TRBD1 (5 bases). CDR3 length equals 14 residues. CDR1 and CDR2 (germline): SEHNR, FQNEAQ (reference sequence). Trimming removed 4 bases from V and 12 bases from J, with 16 bases in between. In nucleotides, the CDR3 is TGTGCCAGCAGCTCTAGGGACTCCACTGTACCCCTCCACTTT. Residues: CASSSRDSTVPLHF.

The rearrangement uses TRBV10-3 and TRBJ1-2; 7 bases are shared with TRBD1. The CDR3 covers 15 residues. V was clipped by 3 bases and J by 5 bases; unmatched bases: 9. Germline CDR1 and CDR2: ENHRY and SYGVKD. The CDR3 nucleotides are TGTGCCATCAGTGATCGGCTACAGGGGCAGTATGGCTACACCTTC. Its protein is CAISDRLQGQYGYTF.